This T cell receptor (beta chain) derives from a study of long-term antiretroviral therapy in people with HIV. Germline V lookup: CDR1 SGHAT, CDR2 FQNNGV. The CDR3 sequence is 16 residues long. V lost 1 base and J lost 6; bases outside the gene matches: 4. It was version v3.0 of the immunoSEQ assay that was run at survey level. Sequencing was performed with immunoSEQ multiplex PCR; in TCRdb, only in-frame clones are kept and a portion is missing. The sample carries some 18,000 clones, around 74% recorded once. This rearrangement joins TRBV11-2 to TRBJ2-7; 15 positions match TRBD2. Sample: unsorted PBMCs, taken roughly 2.2 years before starting antiretroviral therapy. The TCR was taken from a young man with HIV. CDR3 residues: CASSLGVGLAGGEQYF. For the CDR3, the DNA is TGTGCCAGCAGCTTAGGGGTGGGACTAGCGGGAGGCGAGCAGTACTTC.